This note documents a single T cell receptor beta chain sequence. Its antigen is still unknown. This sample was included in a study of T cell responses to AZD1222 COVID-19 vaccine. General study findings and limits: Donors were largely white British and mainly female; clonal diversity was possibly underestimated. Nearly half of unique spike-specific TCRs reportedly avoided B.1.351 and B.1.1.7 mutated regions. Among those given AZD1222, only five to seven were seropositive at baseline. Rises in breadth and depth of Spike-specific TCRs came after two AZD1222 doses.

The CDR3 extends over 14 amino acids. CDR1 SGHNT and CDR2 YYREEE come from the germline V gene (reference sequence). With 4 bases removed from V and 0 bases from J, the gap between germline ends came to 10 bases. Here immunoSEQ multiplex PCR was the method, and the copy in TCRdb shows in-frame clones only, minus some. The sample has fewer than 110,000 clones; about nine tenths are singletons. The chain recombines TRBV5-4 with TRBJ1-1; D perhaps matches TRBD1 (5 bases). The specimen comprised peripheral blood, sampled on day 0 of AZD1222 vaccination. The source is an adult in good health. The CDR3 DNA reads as TGTGCCAGCAGCCCTACAGGAATGAACACTGAAGCTTTCTTT. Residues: CASSPTGMNTEAFF. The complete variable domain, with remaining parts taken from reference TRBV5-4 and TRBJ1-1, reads ETGVTQSPTHLIKTRGQQVTLRCSSQSGHNTVSWYQQALGQGPQFIFQYYREEENGRGNFPPRFSGLQFPNYSSELNVNALELDDSALYLCASSPTGMNTEAFFGQGTRLTVV.